This entry lists 14 T cell receptor beta chains sequenced from one sample in a study of control samples from healthy donors and cancer patients. The data were produced by immunoSEQ multiplex PCR, yet TCRdb's version contains in-frame clones alone and is incomplete. This sample has 210,000 or so clones, with around 90% found just once. Sequencing was carried out using blood. The receptor source for this set is a man aged 25 to 40 in good health.

This sequence joins TRBV19 and TRBJ1-3; D call uncertain. Germline lookup yields CDR1 LNHDA and CDR2 SQIVND (reference sequence). Trimming left V 5 bases short and J 3 bases short, with 11 bases between. The CDR3 has 14 residues. This CDR3 is CASSAGPIGNTIYF. Here the CDR3 DNA reads TGTGCCAGTAGTGCCGGACCGATTGGAAACACCATATATTTT.

The DNA for the CDR3 is TGTGCCAGCAGCCCCAGGGGCTACAATGAGCAGTTCTTC. Translating gives CASSPRGYNEQFF. The chain combines TRBV27 with TRBJ2-1; possibly TRBD1 for D (6 bases). Germline CDR1 MNHEY, CDR2 SMNVEV (reference sequence). The CDR3 loop spans 13 amino acids. Trimming stripped 6 bases from V and 3 bases from J, with 9 bases between.

The CDR3 protein is CASSPGGGNYGYTF. Here the CDR3 DNA reads TGTGCCAGCAGTCCAGGGGGGGGTAACTATGGCTACACCTTC. The gene calls are TRBV25-1 and TRBJ1-2, with 7 positions matching TRBD1. Trimming cost V 5 bases and J 1 base; bases outside gene matches: 4. CDR1 and CDR2 (germline): MGHDK, SYGVNS. The CDR3 sequence is 14 residues long.

The genes are TRBV15 and TRBJ2-2; 8 positions agree with TRBD1. The trim removed 4 bases at V and 0 bases at J, leaving 10 bases unmatched. Germline CDR1 LNHNV, CDR2 YYDKDF (reference sequence). The CDR3 contains 18 residues. The CDR3 region has the DNA TGTGCCACCAGCAAAACTTTTGGGACAGGCACGAACACCGGGGAGCTGTTTTTT. This translates into CATSKTFGTGTNTGELFF. Supplemented by reference TRBV15 and TRBJ2-2, the full variable domain reads DAMVIQNPRYQVTQFGKPVTLSCSQTLNHNVMYWYQQKSSQAPKLLFHYYDKDFNNEADTPDNFQSRRPNTSFCFLDIRSPGLGDTAMYLCATSKTFGTGTNTGELFFGEGSRLTVL.

The V call is TRBV2, the J call TRBJ1-2, with a weak D call TRBD1 (6 bases). V dropped 3 bases and J dropped 0 bases, with 14 bases sitting between them. This CDR3 is built from 16 residues. Germline V gives CDR1 SNHLY, CDR2 FYNNEI. CDR3 DNA: TGTGCCAGCAGTGACACAGGGTTATGGGCTAACTATGGCTACACCTTC. Protein product: CASSDTGLWANYGYTF.

A single count supports this clone. CDR3 DNA sequence: TGTGCCAGCAGTAAACAGGGCCCCCTCTCCTACGAGCAGTACTTC. As protein: CASSKQGPLSYEQYF. The chain employs TRBV27 and TRBJ2-7; possibly TRBD1 for D (6 bases). The CDR3 is 15 residues long. V was trimmed by 5 bases and J by 0 bases, leaving 14 bases between them. Germline CDR1 MNHEY, CDR2 SMNVEV (reference sequence).

This clone was picked up many times. The chain employs TRBV7-6 and TRBJ2-7; 9 positions match TRBD1. The germline gives CDR1 SGHVS, CDR2 FNYEAQ. CDR3 length: 14 amino acids. V shed 4 bases, J shed 5 bases, and the junction held 6 bases outside the gene matches. This CDR3 is CASSYGTGKDEQYF. The DNA of the CDR3 is TGTGCCAGCAGCTATGGGACAGGGAAGGACGAGCAGTACTTC.

V is TRBV5-1 and J is TRBJ2-3; D is perhaps TRBD1 (5 bases). This CDR3 has 14 residues. Germline V gene lookup returns CDR1 SGHRS and CDR2 YFSETQ. V lost 0 bases to trimming and J lost 6 bases, with 11 bases between them. The chain's CDR3 is CASSLGAGKDTQYF. In DNA, the CDR3 is TGCGCCAGCAGCTTGGGGGCAGGGAAGGATACGCAGTATTTT.

The chain recombines TRBV10-3 with TRBJ2-7; D gene ambiguous. In germline, CDR1 is ENHRY, CDR2 SYGVKD. The V end lost 0 bases, the J end lost 4 bases, and 16 bases lay between the germline ends. This CDR3 contains 16 residues. CDR3 region: CAISESDTPDRYEQYF. Here the CDR3 DNA reads TGTGCCATCAGTGAGTCGGATACACCAGATAGATACGAGCAGTACTTC.

The V and J genes are TRBV10-3 and TRBJ2-1; D remains ambiguous. Between the trimmed V and J ends, which lost 3 bases and 3 bases, there was a span of 6 bases. CDR1 and CDR2 (germline): ENHRY, SYGVKD. This CDR3 has 13 amino acids. CDR3 protein: CAISEHSYNEQFF. DNA of the CDR3: TGTGCCATCAGTGAACACAGCTACAATGAGCAGTTCTTC.

The chain is built from TRBV5-1 and TRBJ2-2; D call uncertain. CDR3 length: 15 residues. Trimming took 3 bases from V and 4 from J, leaving 13 bases between them. Germline V gene sequence: CDR1 SGHRS, CDR2 YFSETQ. The CDR3 reads CASSSFVGRTGELFF. CDR3 coding DNA: TGCGCCAGCAGCTCTTTTGTGGGCCGCACCGGGGAGCTGTTTTTT.

This chain connects TRBV9 to TRBJ2-2, with D uncertain. In germline, CDR1 is SGDLS, CDR2 YYNGEE. V gave up 4 bases and J gave up 4 bases, with 5 bases separating them. This CDR3 region has 12 residues. This chain's CDR3 is CASSTSTGELFF. The DNA for the CDR3 is TGTGCCAGCAGCACGAGCACCGGGGAGCTGTTTTTT.

The chain employs TRBV23-1 and TRBJ2-7; D is unclear. TRBV23-1 is an ORF for which the function is uncertain. V lost 0 bases to trimming and J lost 2 bases, with 11 bases between them. CDR3 length: 15 amino acids. The CDR3 is CASSQSFEWAYEQYF. The CDR3 nucleotides are TGCGCCAGCAGTCAATCTTTTGAATGGGCCTACGAGCAGTACTTC.

This CDR3 is CASSMLSITDTQYF. The CDR3 nucleotides are TGTGCCAGTAGTATGCTATCAATCACAGATACGCAGTATTTT. The V call is TRBV19, the J call TRBJ2-3; D call uncertain. Trimming removed 3 bases from V and 2 bases from J, with 9 bases in between. The CDR3 spans 14 residues. CDR1 and CDR2 (germline): LNHDA, SQIVND (reference sequence).